Sequencing of this TCR beta chain was carried out in a study of T cells in Graves' hyperthyroidism and ophthalmopathy. The wider study: Peripheral blood was collected at initial diagnosis, before any treatment. The study's findings and limits: Ophthalmopathy was distinguished from stable hyperthyroidism by 13 V-J signatures. Most clonotypes expanded in thyroid above 0.001 were likewise present in blood. In validation, the model predicted ophthalmopathy. These predictions came a median approximately six months before onset.

V gave up 2 bases and J gave up 7 bases, with 9 bases separating them. CDR1 and CDR2 from the germline V gene are DFQATT and SNEGSKA (reference sequence). CDR3 length: 11 amino acids. Amplification of TCR beta CDR3 regions was performed using RNA transcripts as template. The HTBI set primed first-round TCR CDR3 RT-PCR. TCRdb ran MiXCR on the multiplex PCR reads and lists one entry per CDR3 protein. Here the sample spans about 600,000 distinct CDR3 sequences, approximately 15% being singletons. Ten or more counts support this clonotype. Its matching antigen is unknown. The clonotype comes from a woman aged 18-29 years with Graves' ophthalmopathy. The sequenced material came from blood. This chain joins TRBV20-1 and TRBJ2-7, with D perhaps matching TRBD2 (5 bases). In nucleotides, the CDR3 is TGCAGTGCTAGAAGAACGGGGGAGCAGTACTTC. Translation gives CSARRTGEQYF.